This T cell receptor beta chain is drawn from a study of cytomegalovirus exposure and HLA in healthy donors. PCR amplification relied on 60 Vbeta primers (plus 13 Jbeta primers). Repertoires were generated with immunoSEQ multiplex PCR, while TCRdb's copy carries only in-frame clones and drops some. The table has approximately 100,000 clones, 60% to 70% seen once. Germline V gene sequence: CDR1 MNHEY, CDR2 SVGAGI. The CDR3 runs to 15 residues. V was clipped by 6 bases and J by 3 bases, with 15 bases between them. The chain uses TRBV6-5 and TRBJ1-3; D uncertain. The source material was PBMCs. This receptor was taken from a man aged 30 to 45 in good health and CMV-seropositive. CDR3 nucleotides: TGTGCCAGCAGGGAGGGCGGGTCTGGTGGAAACACCATATATTTT. Its protein product is CASREGGSGGNTIYF.